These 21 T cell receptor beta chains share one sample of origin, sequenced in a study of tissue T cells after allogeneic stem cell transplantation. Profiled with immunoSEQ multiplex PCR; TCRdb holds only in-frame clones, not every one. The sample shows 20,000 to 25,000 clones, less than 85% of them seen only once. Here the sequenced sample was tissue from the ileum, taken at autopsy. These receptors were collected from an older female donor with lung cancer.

CDR3 sequence reads: CASVNGLDRTDTQYF. CDR3 DNA: TGTGCCAGCGTTAACGGGCTAGACAGGACAGATACGCAGTATTTT. The chain joins TRBV4-2 to TRBJ2-3, with D tentatively TRBD1 (6 bases). The V and J ends lost 8 bases and 3 bases respectively, with 18 bases between them. In germline, CDR1 is LGHNA, CDR2 YNFKEQ. This CDR3 has 15 residues.

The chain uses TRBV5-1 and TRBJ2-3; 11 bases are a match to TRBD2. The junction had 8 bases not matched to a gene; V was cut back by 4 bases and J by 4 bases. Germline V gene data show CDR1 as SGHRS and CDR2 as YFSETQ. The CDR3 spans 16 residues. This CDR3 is CASSQRTSGRADTQYF. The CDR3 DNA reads TGCGCCAGCAGCCAGCGGACTAGCGGGCGCGCAGATACGCAGTATTTT.

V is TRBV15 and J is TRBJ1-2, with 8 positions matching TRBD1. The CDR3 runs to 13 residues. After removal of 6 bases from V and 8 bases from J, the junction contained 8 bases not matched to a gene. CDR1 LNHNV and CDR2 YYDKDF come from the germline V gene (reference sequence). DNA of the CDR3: TGTGCCACCAGACCAGGGGGCGCGGAAGGCTACACCTTC. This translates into CATRPGGAEGYTF.

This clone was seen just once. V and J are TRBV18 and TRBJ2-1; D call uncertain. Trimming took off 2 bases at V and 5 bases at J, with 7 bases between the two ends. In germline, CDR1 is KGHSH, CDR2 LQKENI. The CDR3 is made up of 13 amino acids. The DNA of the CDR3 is TGTGCCAGCTCACCAACGGGTGACAATGAGCAGTTCTTC. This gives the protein CASSPTGDNEQFF.

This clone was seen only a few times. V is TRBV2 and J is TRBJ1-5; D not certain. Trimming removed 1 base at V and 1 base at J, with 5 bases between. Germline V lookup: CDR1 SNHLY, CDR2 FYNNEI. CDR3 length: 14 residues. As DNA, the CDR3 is TGTGCCAGCAGTGAAGGTTTAAGCAATCAGCCCCAGCATTTT. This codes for CASSEGLSNQPQHF.

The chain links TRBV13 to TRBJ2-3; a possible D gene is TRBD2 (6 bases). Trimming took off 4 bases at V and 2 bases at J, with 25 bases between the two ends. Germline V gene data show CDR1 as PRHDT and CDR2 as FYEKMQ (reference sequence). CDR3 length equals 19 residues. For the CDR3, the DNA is TGTGCCAGCAGCTCGAGACGCACTCCGGGACTGGTGGACACAGATACGCAGTATTTT. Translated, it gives CASSSRRTPGLVDTDTQYF.

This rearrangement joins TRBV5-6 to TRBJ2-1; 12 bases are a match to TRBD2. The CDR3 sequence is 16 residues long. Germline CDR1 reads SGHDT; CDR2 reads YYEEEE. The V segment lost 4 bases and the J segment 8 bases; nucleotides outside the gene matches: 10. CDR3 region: CASSITLAGGGDEQFF. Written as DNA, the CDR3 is TGTGCCAGCAGCATCACCCTAGCGGGAGGGGGGGATGAGCAGTTCTTC.

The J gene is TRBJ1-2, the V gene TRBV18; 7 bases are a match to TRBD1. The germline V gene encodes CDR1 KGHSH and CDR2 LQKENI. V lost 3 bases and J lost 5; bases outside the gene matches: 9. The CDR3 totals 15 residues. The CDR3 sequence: CASSPSRGLVYGYTF. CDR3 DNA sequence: TGTGCCAGCTCACCGTCCAGGGGGTTGGTGTATGGCTACACCTTC.

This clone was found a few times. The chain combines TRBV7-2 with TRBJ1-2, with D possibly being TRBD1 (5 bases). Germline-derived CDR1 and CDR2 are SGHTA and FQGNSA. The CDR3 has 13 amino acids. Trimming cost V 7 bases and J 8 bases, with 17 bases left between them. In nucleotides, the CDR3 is TGTGCCAGCACCATCCTAGTGGGGGACGGCTACACCTTC. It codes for CASTILVGDGYTF.

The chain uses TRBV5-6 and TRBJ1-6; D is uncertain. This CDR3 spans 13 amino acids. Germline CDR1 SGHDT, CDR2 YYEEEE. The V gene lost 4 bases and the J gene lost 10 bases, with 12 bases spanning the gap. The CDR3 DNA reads TGTGCCAGCAGCCGAGGGTTTAACTCACCCCTCCACTTT. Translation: CASSRGFNSPLHF.

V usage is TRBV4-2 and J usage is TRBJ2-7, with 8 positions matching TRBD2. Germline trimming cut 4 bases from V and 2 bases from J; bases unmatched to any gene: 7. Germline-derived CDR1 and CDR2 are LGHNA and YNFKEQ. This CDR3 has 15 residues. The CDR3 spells CASSPGTGGAYEQYF. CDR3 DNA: TGTGCCAGCAGCCCGGGGACGGGGGGGGCCTACGAGCAGTACTTC.

The DNA for the CDR3 is TGTGCCTGGGGTTCAGGACTAGGGGGGGAGACCCAGTACTTC. As protein: CAWGSGLGGETQYF. The V and J genes are TRBV30 and TRBJ2-5; tentative D call: TRBD2 (7 bases). Germline CDR1 is GTSNPN and CDR2 is SVGIG (reference sequence). This CDR3 contains 14 residues. The V end lost 5 bases, the J end lost 5 bases, and 18 bases lay between the germline ends.

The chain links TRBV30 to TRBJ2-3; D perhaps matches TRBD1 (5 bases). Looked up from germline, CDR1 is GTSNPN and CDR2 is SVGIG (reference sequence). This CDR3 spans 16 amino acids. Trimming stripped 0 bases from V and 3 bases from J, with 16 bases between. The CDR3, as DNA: TGTGCCTGGAGTGTGGGTGGGGCAAAAGGTACAGATACGCAGTATTTT. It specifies CAWSVGGAKGTDTQYF. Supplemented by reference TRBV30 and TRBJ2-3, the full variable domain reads SQTIHQWPATLVQPVGSPLSLECTVEGTSNPNLYWYRQAAGRGLQLLFYSVGIGQISSEVPQNLSASRPQDRQFILSSKKLLLSDSGFYLCAWSVGGAKGTDTQYFGPGTRLTVL.

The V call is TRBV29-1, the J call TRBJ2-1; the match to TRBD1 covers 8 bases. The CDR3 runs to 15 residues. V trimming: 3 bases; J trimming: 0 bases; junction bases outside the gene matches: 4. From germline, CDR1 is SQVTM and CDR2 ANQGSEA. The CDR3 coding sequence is TGCAGCGTTGACCGGACAGGGAGCTCCTACAATGAGCAGTTCTTC. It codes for CSVDRTGSSYNEQFF.

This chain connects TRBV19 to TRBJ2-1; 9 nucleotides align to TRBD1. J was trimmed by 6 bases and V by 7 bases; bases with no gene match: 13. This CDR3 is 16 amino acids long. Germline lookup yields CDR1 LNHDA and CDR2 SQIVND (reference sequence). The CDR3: CASTRRPRDRVNEQFF. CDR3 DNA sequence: TGTGCCAGTACACGACGGCCTCGGGACAGGGTCAATGAGCAGTTCTTC.

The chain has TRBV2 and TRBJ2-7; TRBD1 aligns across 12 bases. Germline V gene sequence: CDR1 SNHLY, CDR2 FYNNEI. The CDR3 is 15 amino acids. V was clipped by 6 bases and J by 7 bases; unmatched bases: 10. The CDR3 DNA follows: TGTGCCAGCAGAGACCCGGGACAGGGGGCGCTTGAGCAGTACTTC. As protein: CASRDPGQGALEQYF. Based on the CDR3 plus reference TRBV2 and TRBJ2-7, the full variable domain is EPEVTQTPSHQVTQMGQEVILRCVPISNHLYFYWYRQILGQKVEFLVSFYNNEISEKSEIFDDQFSVERPDGSNFTLKIRSTKLEDSAMYFCASRDPGQGALEQYFGPGTRLTVT.

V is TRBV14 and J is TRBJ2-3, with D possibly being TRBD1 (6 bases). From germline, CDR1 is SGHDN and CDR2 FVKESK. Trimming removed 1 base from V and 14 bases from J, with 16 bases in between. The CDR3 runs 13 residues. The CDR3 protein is CASSQGLTGPRYF. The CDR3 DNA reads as TGTGCCAGCAGCCAAGGATTGACAGGACCGAGGTATTTT.

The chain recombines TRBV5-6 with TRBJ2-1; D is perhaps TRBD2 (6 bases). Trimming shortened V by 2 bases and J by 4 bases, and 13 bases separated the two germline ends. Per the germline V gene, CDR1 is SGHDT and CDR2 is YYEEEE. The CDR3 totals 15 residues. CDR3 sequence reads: CASSFISGSYNEQFF. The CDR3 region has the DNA TGTGCCAGCAGCTTTATCAGCGGGTCATACAATGAGCAGTTCTTC.

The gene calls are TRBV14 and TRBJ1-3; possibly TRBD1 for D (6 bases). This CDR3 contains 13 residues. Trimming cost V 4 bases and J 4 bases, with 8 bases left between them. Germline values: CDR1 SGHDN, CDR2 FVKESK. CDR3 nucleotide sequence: TGTGCCAGCAGCCGGGACATCGGAAACACCATATATTTT. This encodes CASSRDIGNTIYF. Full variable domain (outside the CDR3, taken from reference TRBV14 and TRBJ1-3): EAGVTQFPSHSVIEKGQTVTLRCDPISGHDNLYWYRRVMGKEIKFLLHFVKESKQDESGMPNNRFLAERTGGTYSTLKVQPAELEDSGVYFCASSRDIGNTIYFGEGSWLTVV.

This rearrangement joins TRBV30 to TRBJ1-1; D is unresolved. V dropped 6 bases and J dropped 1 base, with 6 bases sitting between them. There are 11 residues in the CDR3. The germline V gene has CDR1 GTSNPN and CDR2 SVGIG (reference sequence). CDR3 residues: CACIRNTEAFF. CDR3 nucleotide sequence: TGTGCCTGCATCCGGAACACTGAAGCTTTCTTT.

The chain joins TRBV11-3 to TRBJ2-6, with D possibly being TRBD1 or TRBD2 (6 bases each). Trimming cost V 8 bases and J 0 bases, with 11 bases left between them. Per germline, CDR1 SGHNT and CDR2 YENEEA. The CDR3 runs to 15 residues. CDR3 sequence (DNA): TGTGCCAGCTCGAGGGGGGTCTCTGGGGCCAACGTCCTGACTTTC. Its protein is CASSRGVSGANVLTF.